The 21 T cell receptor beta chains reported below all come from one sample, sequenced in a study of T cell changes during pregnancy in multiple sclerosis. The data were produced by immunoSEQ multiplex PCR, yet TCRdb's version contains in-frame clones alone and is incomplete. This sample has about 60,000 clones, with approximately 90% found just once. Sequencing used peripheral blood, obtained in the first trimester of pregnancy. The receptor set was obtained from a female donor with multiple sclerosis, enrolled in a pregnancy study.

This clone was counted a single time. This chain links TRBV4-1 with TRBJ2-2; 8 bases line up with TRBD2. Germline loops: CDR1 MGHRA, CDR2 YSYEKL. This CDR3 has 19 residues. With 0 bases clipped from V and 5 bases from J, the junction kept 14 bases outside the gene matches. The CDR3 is CASSQDSRYRGGGTGELFF. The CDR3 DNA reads TGCGCCAGCAGCCAAGACTCTCGGTATCGGGGGGGAGGAACCGGGGAGCTGTTTTTT.

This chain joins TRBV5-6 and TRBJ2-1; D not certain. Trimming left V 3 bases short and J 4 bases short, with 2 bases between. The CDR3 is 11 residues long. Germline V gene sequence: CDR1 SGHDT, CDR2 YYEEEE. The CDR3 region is CASSSYNEQFF. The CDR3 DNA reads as TGTGCCAGCAGCTCTTACAATGAGCAGTTCTTC.

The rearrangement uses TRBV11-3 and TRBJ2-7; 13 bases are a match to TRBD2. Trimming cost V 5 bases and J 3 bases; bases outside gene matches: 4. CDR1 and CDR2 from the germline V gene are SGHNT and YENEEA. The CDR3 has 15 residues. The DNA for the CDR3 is TGTGCCAGCAGCGACTGGACTAGCGGGAGCTACGAGCAGTACTTC. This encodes CASSDWTSGSYEQYF.

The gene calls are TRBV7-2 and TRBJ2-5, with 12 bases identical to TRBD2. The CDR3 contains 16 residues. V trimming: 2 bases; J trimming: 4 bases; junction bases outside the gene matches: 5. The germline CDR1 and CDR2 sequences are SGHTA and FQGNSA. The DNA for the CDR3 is TGTGCCAGCAGCTTATACGGACTAGCGGGAACAGAGACCCAGTACTTC. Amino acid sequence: CASSLYGLAGTETQYF.

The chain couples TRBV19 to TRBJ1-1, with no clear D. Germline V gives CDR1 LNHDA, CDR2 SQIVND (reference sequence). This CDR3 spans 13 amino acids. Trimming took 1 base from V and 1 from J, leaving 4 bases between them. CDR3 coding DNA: TGTGCCAGTAGTATAGGAGGGAACACTGAAGCTTTCTTT. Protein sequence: CASSIGGNTEAFF.

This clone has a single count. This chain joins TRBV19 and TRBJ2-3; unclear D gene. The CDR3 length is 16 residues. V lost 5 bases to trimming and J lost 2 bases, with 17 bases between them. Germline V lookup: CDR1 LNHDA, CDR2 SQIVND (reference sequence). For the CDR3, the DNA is TGTGCCAGTAGTGAACATGGCGGCCTCGTCACAGATACGCAGTATTTT. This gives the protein CASSEHGGLVTDTQYF.

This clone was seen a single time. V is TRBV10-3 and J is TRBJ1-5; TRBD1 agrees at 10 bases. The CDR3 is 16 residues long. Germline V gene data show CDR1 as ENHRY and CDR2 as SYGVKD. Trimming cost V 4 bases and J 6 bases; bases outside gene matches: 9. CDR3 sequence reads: CAISGGQGEDPQPQHF. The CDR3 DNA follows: TGTGCCATCAGTGGCGGACAGGGGGAAGACCCTCAGCCCCAGCATTTT.

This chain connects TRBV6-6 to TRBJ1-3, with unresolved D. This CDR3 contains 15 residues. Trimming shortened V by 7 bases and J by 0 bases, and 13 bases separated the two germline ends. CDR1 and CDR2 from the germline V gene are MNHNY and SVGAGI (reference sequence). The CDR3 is CASTPGLTSGNTIYF. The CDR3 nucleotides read TGTGCCAGCACCCCGGGTCTGACCTCTGGAAACACCATATATTTT.

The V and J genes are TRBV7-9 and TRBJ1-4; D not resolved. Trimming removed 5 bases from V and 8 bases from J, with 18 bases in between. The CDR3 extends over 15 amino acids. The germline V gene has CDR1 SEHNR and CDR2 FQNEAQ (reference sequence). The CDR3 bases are TGTGCCAGCAGCCCGGAGACGGTGCTTTTAGAAAAACTGTTTTTT. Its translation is CASSPETVLLEKLFF.

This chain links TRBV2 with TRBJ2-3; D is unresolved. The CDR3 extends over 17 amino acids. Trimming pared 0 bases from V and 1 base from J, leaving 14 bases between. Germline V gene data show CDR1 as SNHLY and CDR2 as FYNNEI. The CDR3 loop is CASSEAWLTDGTDTQYF. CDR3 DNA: TGTGCCAGCAGTGAAGCCTGGCTTACAGACGGCACAGATACGCAGTATTTT.

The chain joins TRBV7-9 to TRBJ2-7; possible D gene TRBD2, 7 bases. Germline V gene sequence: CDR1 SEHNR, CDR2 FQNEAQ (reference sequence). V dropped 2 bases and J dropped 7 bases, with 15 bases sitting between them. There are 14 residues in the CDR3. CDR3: CASSLLGGAEEQYF. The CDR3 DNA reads TGTGCCAGCAGCTTACTGGGGGGGGCCGAGGAGCAGTACTTC. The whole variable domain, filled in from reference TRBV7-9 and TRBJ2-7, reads DTGVSQNPRHKITKRGQNVTFRCDPISEHNRLYWYRQTLGQGPEFLTYFQNEAQLEKSRLLSDRFSAERPKGSFSTLEIQRTEQGDSAMYLCASSLLGGAEEQYFGPGTRLTVT.

CDR3 loop: CASSQDSGQGFGSGANVLTF. CDR3 nucleotides: TGCGCCAGCAGCCAGGACAGTGGACAGGGGTTCGGCTCTGGGGCCAACGTCCTGACTTTC. The chain joins TRBV4-1 to TRBJ2-6; 9 positions agree with TRBD1. Unmatched junction bases numbered 12, after V lost 3 bases and J lost 0 bases. The CDR3 contains 20 residues. Germline CDR1 is MGHRA and CDR2 is YSYEKL.

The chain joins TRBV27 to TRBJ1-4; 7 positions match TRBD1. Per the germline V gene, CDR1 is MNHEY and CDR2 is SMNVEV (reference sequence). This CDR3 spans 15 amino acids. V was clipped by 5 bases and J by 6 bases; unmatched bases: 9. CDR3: CASSPSGTAYEKLFF. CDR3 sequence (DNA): TGTGCCAGCAGTCCCTCCGGGACAGCGTATGAAAAACTGTTTTTT.

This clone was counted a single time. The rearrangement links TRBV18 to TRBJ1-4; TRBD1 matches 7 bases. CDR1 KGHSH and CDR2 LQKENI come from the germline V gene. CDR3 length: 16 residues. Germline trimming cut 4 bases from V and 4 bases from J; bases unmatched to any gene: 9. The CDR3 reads CASSQPGQLSNEKLFF. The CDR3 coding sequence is TGTGCCAGCTCACAACCGGGACAGCTTAGTAATGAAAAACTGTTTTTT.

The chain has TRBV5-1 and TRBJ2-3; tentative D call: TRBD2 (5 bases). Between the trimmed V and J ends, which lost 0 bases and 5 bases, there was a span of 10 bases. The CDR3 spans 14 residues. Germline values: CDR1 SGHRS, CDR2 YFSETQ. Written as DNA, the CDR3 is TGCGCCAGCAGCTTGGATCTAGCCATAGATACGCAGTATTTT. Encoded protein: CASSLDLAIDTQYF.

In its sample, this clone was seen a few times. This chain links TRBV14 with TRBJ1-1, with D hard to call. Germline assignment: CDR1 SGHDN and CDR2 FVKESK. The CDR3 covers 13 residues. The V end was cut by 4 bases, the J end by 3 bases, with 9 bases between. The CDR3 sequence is CASSLREYTEAFF. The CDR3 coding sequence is TGTGCCAGCAGCCTACGGGAGTACACTGAAGCTTTCTTT.

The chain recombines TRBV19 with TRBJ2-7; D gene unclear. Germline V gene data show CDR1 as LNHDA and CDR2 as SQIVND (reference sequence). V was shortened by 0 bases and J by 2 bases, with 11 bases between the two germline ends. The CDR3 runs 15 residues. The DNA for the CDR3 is TGTGCCAGTAGTATAGATCTATCTCGAACCTACGAGCAGTACTTC. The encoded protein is CASSIDLSRTYEQYF. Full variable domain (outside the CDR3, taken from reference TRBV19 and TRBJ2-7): DGGITQSPKYLFRKEGQNVTLSCEQNLNHDAMYWYRQDPGQGLRLIYYSQIVNDFQKGDIAEGYSVSREKKESFPLTVTSAQKNPTAFYLCASSIDLSRTYEQYFGPGTRLTVT.

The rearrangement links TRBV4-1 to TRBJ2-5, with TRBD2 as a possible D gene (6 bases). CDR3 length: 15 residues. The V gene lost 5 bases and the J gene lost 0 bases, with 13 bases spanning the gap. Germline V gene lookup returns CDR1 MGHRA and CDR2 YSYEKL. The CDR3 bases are TGCGCCAGCAGCTCCGAACGGGACTACCAAGAGACCCAGTACTTC. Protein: CASSSERDYQETQYF.

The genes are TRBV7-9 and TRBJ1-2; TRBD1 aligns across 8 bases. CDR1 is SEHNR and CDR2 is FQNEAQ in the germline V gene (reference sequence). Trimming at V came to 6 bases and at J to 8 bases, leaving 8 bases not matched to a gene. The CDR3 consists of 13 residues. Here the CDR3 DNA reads TGTGCCAGCAGACAGGGGGGACTGGAAGGCTACACCTTC. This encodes CASRQGGLEGYTF. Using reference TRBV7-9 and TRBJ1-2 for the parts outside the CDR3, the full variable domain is DTGVSQNPRHKITKRGQNVTFRCDPISEHNRLYWYRQTLGQGPEFLTYFQNEAQLEKSRLLSDRFSAERPKGSFSTLEIQRTEQGDSAMYLCASRQGGLEGYTFGSGTRLTVV.

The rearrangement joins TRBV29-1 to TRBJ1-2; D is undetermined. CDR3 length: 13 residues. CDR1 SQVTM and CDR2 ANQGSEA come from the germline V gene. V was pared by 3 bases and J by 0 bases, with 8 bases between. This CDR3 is CSVEAGSNYGYTF. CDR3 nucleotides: TGCAGCGTTGAGGCGGGTTCTAACTATGGCTACACCTTC. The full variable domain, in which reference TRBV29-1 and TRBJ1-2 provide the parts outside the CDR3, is SAVISQKPSRDICQRGTSLTIQCQVDSQVTMMFWYRQQPGQSLTLIATANQGSEATYESGFVIDKFPISRPNLTFSTLTVSNMSPEDSSIYLCSVEAGSNYGYTFGSGTRLTVV.

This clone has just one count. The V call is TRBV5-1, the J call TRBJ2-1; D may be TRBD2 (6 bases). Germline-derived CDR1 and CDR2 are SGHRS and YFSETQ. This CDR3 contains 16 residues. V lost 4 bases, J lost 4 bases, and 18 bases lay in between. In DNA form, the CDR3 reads TGCGCCAGCAGCCCGGCCGGGAGTCCATCATACAATGAGCAGTTCTTC. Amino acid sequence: CASSPAGSPSYNEQFF.